The 21 T cell receptor beta chains reported below all come from one sample, sequenced in a study of blood T cell repertoires in COVID-19. Clones were read by immunoSEQ multiplex PCR, and TCRdb kept only the in-frame ones, dropping some. The sample has about 180,000 clones, 85% seen once. The sequenced sample was peripheral blood. The receptors were gathered from a person aged 70 to 79 with COVID-19, enrolled during active disease.

The CDR3 loop is CASSYSSTGSYGYTF. CDR3 coding DNA: TGTGCCAGCAGTTACTCGAGTACAGGGTCATATGGCTACACCTTC. This chain connects TRBV6-2 or TRBV6-3 to TRBJ1-2; D possibly corresponds to TRBD1 (6 bases). Germline V gene lookup returns CDR1 MNHEY and CDR2 SVGEGT. The CDR3 extends over 15 amino acids. V was pared by 0 bases and J by 5 bases, with 13 bases between.

This clone has only one observation. The chain has TRBV7-9 and TRBJ2-1; 7 bases fit TRBD2. V lost 4 bases to trimming and J lost 7 bases; unmatched junction nucleotides: 13. The CDR3 consists of 16 residues. Per germline, CDR1 SEHNR and CDR2 FQNEAQ (reference sequence). This CDR3 is CASSSRAGVAENEQFF. The CDR3 region has the DNA TGTGCCAGCAGCTCGCGGGCGGGAGTAGCGGAAAATGAGCAGTTCTTC.

This rearrangement joins TRBV15 to TRBJ2-3; tentatively, D is TRBD2 (5 bases). The CDR3 runs to 13 residues. CDR1 LNHNV and CDR2 YYDKDF come from the germline V gene (reference sequence). Trimming left V 0 bases short and J 12 bases short, with 13 bases between. The CDR3 loop is CATSRDREGRQYF. CDR3 nucleotide sequence: TGTGCCACCAGCAGAGATCGAGAGGGCCGACAGTATTTT.

This clone was detected only a few times. The rearrangement joins TRBV25-1 to TRBJ2-5, with 7 bases lining up with TRBD1. CDR3 length: 16 amino acids. Trimming took 2 bases from V and 2 from J; bases not matched to a gene: 8. The V gene's germline CDR1 is MGHDK and CDR2 SYGVNS. The DNA for the CDR3 is TGTGCCAGCAGTGAAGGGGGCCCGGGACAGCAAGAGACCCAGTACTTC. Residues: CASSEGGPGQQETQYF.

V gene TRBV5-1 combines with J gene TRBJ1-1; 8 bases fit TRBD1. This CDR3 has 15 residues. Looked up from germline, CDR1 is SGHRS and CDR2 is YFSETQ. V shed 0 bases, J shed 5 bases, and the junction held 6 bases outside the gene matches. In nucleotides, the CDR3 is TGCGCCAGCAGCTTGGGGTACAGGGGGTTGACTGAAGCTTTCTTT. Its translation is CASSLGYRGLTEAFF.

J is TRBJ2-7 and V is TRBV28; D possibly corresponds to TRBD2 (7 bases). The CDR3 sequence is 14 residues long. Germline assignment: CDR1 MDHEN and CDR2 SYDVKM. The V end was cut by 5 bases, the J end by 1 base, with 12 bases between. As DNA, the CDR3 is TGTGCCAGCAGTGCGGGGGCTGTATCCTACGAGCAGTACTTC. Its translation: CASSAGAVSYEQYF.

This clone has only one observation. The gene calls are TRBV14 and TRBJ1-5, with 7 bases that match TRBD1. This CDR3 has 14 residues. The V segment lost 3 bases and the J segment 3 bases; nucleotides outside the gene matches: 2. Germline V lookup: CDR1 SGHDN, CDR2 FVKESK. Here the CDR3 reads CASSQGQFNQPQHF. The CDR3 DNA is TGTGCCAGCAGCCAGGGACAGTTCAATCAGCCCCAGCATTTT.

V and J are TRBV2 and TRBJ2-5, with D uncertain. Germline assignment: CDR1 SNHLY and CDR2 FYNNEI. The V gene lost 8 bases and the J gene lost 3 bases, with 16 bases spanning the gap. This CDR3 spans 14 amino acids. This CDR3 is CASRYRYPEETQYF. The CDR3 DNA sequence: TGTGCCAGCCGGTATCGGTACCCCGAAGAGACCCAGTACTTC. The whole variable domain, remainder taken from reference TRBV2 and TRBJ2-5, is EPEVTQTPSHQVTQMGQEVILRCVPISNHLYFYWYRQILGQKVEFLVSFYNNEISEKSEIFDDQFSVERPDGSNFTLKIRSTKLEDSAMYFCASRYRYPEETQYFGPGTRLLVL.

This clone is a singleton in its sample. This sequence joins TRBV27 and TRBJ2-2; 8 bases match TRBD1. The CDR3 extends over 14 amino acids. Germline values: CDR1 MNHEY, CDR2 SMNVEV (reference sequence). V dropped 9 bases and J dropped 4; count of bases not matched to a gene: 7. DNA for the CDR3: TGTGCCAGTAGGGGCAGGGGGCGCACCGGGGAGCTGTTTTTT. The encoded protein is CASRGRGRTGELFF.

This clone was seen just once. V and J are TRBV7-2 and TRBJ2-3, with 15 bases aligning to TRBD2. The CDR3 sequence is 17 residues long. V shed 4 bases, J shed 9 bases, and the junction held 11 bases outside the gene matches. CDR1 SGHTA and CDR2 FQGNSA come from the germline V gene. The CDR3, as DNA: TGTGCCAGCAGCTCGGGACTAGCGGGAGGAGGGGTTGGGACGCAGTATTTT. As protein: CASSSGLAGGGVGTQYF.

The CDR3 region has the DNA TGTGCCAGCAGTGAGGGCAGCTATGCCCGTAACTATGGCTACACCTTC. Translated: CASSEGSYARNYGYTF. The chain has TRBV25-1 and TRBJ1-2, with D hard to call. The germline gives CDR1 MGHDK, CDR2 SYGVNS. The V end was cut by 3 bases, the J end by 1 base, with 15 bases between. The CDR3 covers 16 residues.

The chain couples TRBV6-6 to TRBJ1-5; D perhaps matches TRBD1 (6 bases). Germline V CDR1 and CDR2: MNHNY, SVGAGI (reference sequence). The CDR3 totals 16 residues. V lost 6 bases, J lost 5 bases, and 20 bases lay in between. The CDR3, as DNA: TGTGCCAGCAGAAACACCGGGACAACCCATGATCAGCCCCAGCATTTT. It translates to CASRNTGTTHDQPQHF.

The chain joins TRBV28 to TRBJ1-6; 11 bases map to TRBD1. The CDR3 has 14 amino acids. Per the germline V gene, CDR1 is MDHEN and CDR2 is SYDVKM. V shed 6 bases and J 10 bases; nucleotides not matched to a gene: 5. CDR3 in amino acids: CASRMGQGGSPLHF. Written as DNA, the CDR3 is TGTGCCAGCAGGATGGGACAGGGGGGATCACCCCTCCACTTT.

The gene calls are TRBV27 and TRBJ1-1, with D possibly TRBD1 on 5 matching bases. V was cut by 8 bases and J by 3 bases, with 7 bases left in between. The CDR3 spans 11 residues. From germline, CDR1 is MNHEY and CDR2 SMNVEV (reference sequence). The CDR3 DNA is TGTGCCAGCGCGGGGGACACTGAAGCTTTCTTT. It translates to CASAGDTEAFF.

This chain links TRBV4-1 with TRBJ1-5; a possible D gene is TRBD1 (6 bases). Trimming took off 0 bases at V and 9 bases at J, with 12 bases between the two ends. The CDR3 loop spans 14 amino acids. Germline CDR1 is MGHRA and CDR2 is YSYEKL. As DNA, the CDR3 is TGCGCCAGCAGCCAAGACTTAACAGGGAGGCCCCAGCATTTT. Protein: CASSQDLTGRPQHF.

The chain links TRBV19 to TRBJ2-5; 8 bases are shared with TRBD2. The CDR3 has 14 amino acids. With V trimmed by 6 bases and J by 2 bases, 5 bases remained unmatched. Germline V CDR1 and CDR2: LNHDA, SQIVND (reference sequence). The CDR3 reads CASSPKRGQETQYF. Written as DNA, the CDR3 is TGTGCCAGTAGCCCTAAGCGGGGGCAAGAGACCCAGTACTTC.

The CDR3 DNA sequence: TGTGCCAGCTCACAGTCTAAGGCAGGGGGCAATGAGCAGTTCTTC. This gives the protein CASSQSKAGGNEQFF. This chain uses TRBV18 with TRBJ2-1; 7 bases map to TRBD1. The CDR3 sequence is 15 residues long. The germline CDR1 and CDR2 sequences are KGHSH and LQKENI. V was clipped by 4 bases and J by 6 bases; unmatched bases: 9.

The rearrangement links TRBV5-1 to TRBJ2-5; TRBD1 is a possible D gene (5 bases). Trimming pared 2 bases from V and 4 bases from J, leaving 15 bases between. Germline lookup yields CDR1 SGHRS and CDR2 YFSETQ. The CDR3 sequence is 15 residues long. CDR3 bases: TGCGCCAGCAGCTTAGGCCAGGGATTTGGAGAGACCCAGTACTTC. It specifies CASSLGQGFGETQYF.

Comments on this clone: This specimen includes other DNA sequences encoding the same CDR3. V is TRBV25-1 and J is TRBJ2-1; a weak D match, TRBD1 (6 bases). The CDR3 runs to 14 residues. Germline loops: CDR1 MGHDK, CDR2 SYGVNS. V shed 1 base and J shed 4 bases, with 8 bases lying between them. CDR3 nucleotide sequence: TGTGCCAGCAGTGAATTCGGACAGTACAATGAGCAGTTCTTC. Translating gives CASSEFGQYNEQFF.

The rearrangement joins TRBV6-4 to TRBJ2-1; 8 nucleotides line up with TRBD2. In germline, CDR1 is MRHNA, CDR2 SNTAGT. The CDR3 length is 14 residues. Losses at the gene ends were 6 bases for V and 13 bases for J; bases not matched to a gene: 14. Here the CDR3 DNA reads TGTGCCAGCAGGAACAACCTAGCGGGCCTTTACCAGTTCTTC. This encodes CASRNNLAGLYQFF.

This sequence joins TRBV28 and TRBJ2-7; D is uncertain. The germline gives CDR1 MDHEN, CDR2 SYDVKM. The V end lost 7 bases, the J end lost 4 bases, and 11 bases lay between the germline ends. The CDR3 length is 12 residues. The CDR3 is CASKNKIYEQYF. The CDR3 bases are TGTGCCAGCAAAAACAAGATTTACGAGCAGTACTTC. The variable domain in full, with the rest retrieved from reference TRBV28 and TRBJ2-7, is DVKVTQSSRYLVKRTGEKVFLECVQDMDHENMFWYRQDPGLGLRLIYFSYDVKMKEKGDIPEGYSVSREKKERFSLILESASTNQTSMYLCASKNKIYEQYFGPGTRLTVT.